The subject of this entry is one T cell receptor beta chain. The sample belongs to a study of blood T cell repertoires in COVID-19. For the study at large: Researchers got acute and convalescent COVID-19 samples from the United States, Italy and Spain.

The study assigned cohorts using participant-reported clinical history. Shortly before study entry, within 2 weeks, exposed participants had met a COVID-19 case. Here immunoSEQ multiplex PCR was the method, and the copy in TCRdb shows in-frame clones only, minus some. The table records over 200,000 clones, 90% of them present only once. The sample consisted of PBMCs or T cells enriched from blood (not recorded which). This TCR derives from a man aged 25 to 40 who had been exposed to COVID-19.

The CDR3 spells CASSIDVGGGGTGELFF. CDR3 nucleotide sequence: TGTGCCAGTAGTATAGATGTCGGGGGGGGAGGCACCGGGGAGCTGTTTTTT. This chain links TRBV19 with TRBJ2-2, with 8 bases identical to TRBD2. V lost 0 bases and J lost 4; bases outside the gene matches: 7. This CDR3 comprises 17 residues. CDR1 is LNHDA, CDR2 SQIVND, per germline (reference sequence).